This T cell receptor beta chain was recorded in a study of liver allograft versus peripheral blood T cells. Turning to the study itself: Recipients' peripheral blood supplied the T cell receptor repertoires against which those in transplanted livers were compared. Study outcomes and limitations: Liver allograft T cell receptor repertoires were reported to differ from peripheral blood repertoires.

About this clonotype: Its antigen is undetermined. This is likely an artifact of a read error, given a far larger clone one base away.

TCRdb passed the reads through MiXCR, listing each CDR3 protein once. The data show approximately 1,000 distinct CDR3 sequences, roughly 20% seen once. Germline V gene sequence: CDR1 ENHRY, CDR2 SYGVKD. The CDR3 has 13 amino acids. The chain links TRBV10-3 to TRBJ2-1; D is possibly TRBD1 or TRBD2 (5 bases each). The closer fit of TRBJ2-7 to the DNA end suggests the J call may be wrong. The sequence was obtained from a human patient who had a liver transplant. Some T cells may be supplied by the graft donor. CDR3 DNA: TGTGCCATCAGGGGGGACCAAGACTACGAGCAGTACTTC. This codes for CAIRGDQDYEQYF.